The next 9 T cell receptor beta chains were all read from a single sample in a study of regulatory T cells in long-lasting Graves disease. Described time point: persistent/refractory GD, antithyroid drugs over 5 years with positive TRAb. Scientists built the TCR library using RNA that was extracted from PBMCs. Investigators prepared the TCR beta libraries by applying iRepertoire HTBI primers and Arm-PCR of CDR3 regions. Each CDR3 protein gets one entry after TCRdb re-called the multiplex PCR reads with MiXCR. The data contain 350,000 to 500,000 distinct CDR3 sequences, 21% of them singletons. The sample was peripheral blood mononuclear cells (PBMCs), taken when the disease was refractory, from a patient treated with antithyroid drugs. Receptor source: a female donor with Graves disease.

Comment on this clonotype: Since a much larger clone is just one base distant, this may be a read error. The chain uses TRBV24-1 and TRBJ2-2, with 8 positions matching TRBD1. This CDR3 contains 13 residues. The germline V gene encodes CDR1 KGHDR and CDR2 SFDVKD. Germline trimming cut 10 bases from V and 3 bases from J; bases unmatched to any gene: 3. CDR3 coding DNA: TGTGCCACAAGGACAGGGTACACCGGGGAGCTGTTTTTT. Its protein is CATRTGYTGELFF.

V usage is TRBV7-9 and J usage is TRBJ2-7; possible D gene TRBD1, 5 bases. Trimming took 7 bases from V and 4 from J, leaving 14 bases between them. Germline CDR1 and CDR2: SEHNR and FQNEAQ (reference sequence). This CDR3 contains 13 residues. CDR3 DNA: TGTGCCAGCATGGGCAGGGTAAAATACGAGCAGTACTTC. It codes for CASMGRVKYEQYF.

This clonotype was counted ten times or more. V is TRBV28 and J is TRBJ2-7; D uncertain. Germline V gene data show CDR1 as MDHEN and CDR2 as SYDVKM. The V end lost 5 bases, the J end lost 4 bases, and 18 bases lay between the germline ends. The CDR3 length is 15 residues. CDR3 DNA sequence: TGTGCCAGCAGTCCCTCGATGGGCCCGACATACGAGCAGTACTTC. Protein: CASSPSMGPTYEQYF.

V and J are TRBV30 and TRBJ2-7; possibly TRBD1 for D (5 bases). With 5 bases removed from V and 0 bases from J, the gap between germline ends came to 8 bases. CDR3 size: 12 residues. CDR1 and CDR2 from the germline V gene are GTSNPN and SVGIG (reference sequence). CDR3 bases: TGTGCCTGGCAGGGCATCTCCTACGAGCAGTACTTC. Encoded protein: CAWQGISYEQYF. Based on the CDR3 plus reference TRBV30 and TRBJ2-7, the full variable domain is SQTIHQWPATLVQPVGSPLSLECTVEGTSNPNLYWYRQAAGRGLQLLFYSVGIGQISSEVPQNLSASRPQDRQFILSSKKLLLSDSGFYLCAWQGISYEQYFGPGTRLTVT.

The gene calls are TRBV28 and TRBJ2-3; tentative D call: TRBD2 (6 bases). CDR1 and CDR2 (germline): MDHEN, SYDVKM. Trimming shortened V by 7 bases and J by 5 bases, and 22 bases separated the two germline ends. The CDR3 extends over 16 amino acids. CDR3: CASTSQLDSSVDTQYF. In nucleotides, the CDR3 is TGTGCCAGCACCTCCCAACTCGACTCTAGCGTAGATACGCAGTATTTT.

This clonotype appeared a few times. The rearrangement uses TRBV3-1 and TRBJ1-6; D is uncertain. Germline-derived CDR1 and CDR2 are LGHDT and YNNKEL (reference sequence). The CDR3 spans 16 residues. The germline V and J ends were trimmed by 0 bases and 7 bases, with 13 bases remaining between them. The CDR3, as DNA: TGTGCCAGCAGCCAAGAACGAGAGGTGATCAATTCACCCCTCCACTTT. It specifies CASSQEREVINSPLHF.

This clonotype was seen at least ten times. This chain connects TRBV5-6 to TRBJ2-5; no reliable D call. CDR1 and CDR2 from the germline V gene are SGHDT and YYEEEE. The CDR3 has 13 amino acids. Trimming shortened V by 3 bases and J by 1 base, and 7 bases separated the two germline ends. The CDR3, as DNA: TGTGCCAGCAGCTCCGGATTCCAAGAGACCCAGTACTTC. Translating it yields CASSSGFQETQYF.

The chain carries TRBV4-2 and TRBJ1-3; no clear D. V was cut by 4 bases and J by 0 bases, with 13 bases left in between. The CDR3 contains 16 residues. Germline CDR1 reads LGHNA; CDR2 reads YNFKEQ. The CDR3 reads CASSRGQTNSGNTIYF. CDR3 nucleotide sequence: TGTGCCAGCAGCCGAGGGCAGACGAACTCTGGAAACACCATATATTTT.

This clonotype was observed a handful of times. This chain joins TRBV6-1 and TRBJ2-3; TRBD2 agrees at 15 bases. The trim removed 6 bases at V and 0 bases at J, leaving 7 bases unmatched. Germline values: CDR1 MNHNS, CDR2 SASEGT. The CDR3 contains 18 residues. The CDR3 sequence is CASRRGTSGRRSTDTQYF. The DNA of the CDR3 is TGTGCCAGCAGACGAGGGACTAGCGGGAGGCGGAGCACAGATACGCAGTATTTT.